Below, 5 T cell receptor beta chains from the same sample are listed, as sequenced in a study of shared clonotypes between healthy human individuals. Sequencing used immunoSEQ multiplex PCR; TCRdb keeps in-frame clones, though not all of them. The table records hundreds of thousands of clones, 70% to 75% of them present only once. Sequencing was done on a sample of memory CD4+ T cells sorted from blood. Subset noted: CD45RA-negative fraction. These receptors came from a man aged 25 to 45 in good health.

This chain joins TRBV12-5 and TRBJ2-3; D ambiguous. V was pared by 7 bases and J by 2 bases, with 13 bases between. The CDR3 is 14 residues long. Germline V gene lookup returns CDR1 LGHNT and CDR2 FRNRAP. CDR3 coding DNA: TGTGCTAGTGCGGGTCTACTGCTCACAGATACGCAGTATTTT. Its protein product is CASAGLLLTDTQYF. Together with reference TRBV12-5 and TRBJ2-3, the CDR3 gives the full variable domain: DARVTQTPRHKVTEMGQEVTMRCQPILGHNTVFWYRQTMMQGLELLAYFRNRAPLDDSGMPKDRFSAEMPDATLATLKIQPSEPRDSAVYFCASAGLLLTDTQYFGPGTRLTVL.

The gene calls are TRBV7-9 and TRBJ1-2; TRBD1 aligns across 10 bases. V was pared by 5 bases and J by 8 bases, with 14 bases of the junction left unmatched. The CDR3 extends over 16 amino acids. The V gene's germline CDR1 is SEHNR and CDR2 FQNEAQ (reference sequence). The chain's CDR3 is CASSASRDRGLGGYTF. Written as DNA, the CDR3 is TGTGCCAGCAGCGCCTCTCGGGACAGGGGATTAGGCGGCTACACCTTC.

This clone was picked up one time. The chain links TRBV4-1 to TRBJ1-5; D is undetermined. This CDR3 region has 15 residues. V was shortened by 0 bases and J by 5 bases, with 11 bases between the two germline ends. Per germline, CDR1 MGHRA and CDR2 YSYEKL. The CDR3 region has the DNA TGCGCCAGCAGCCAAGAGGGGTACGGGGATCAGCCCCAGCATTTT. This gives the protein CASSQEGYGDQPQHF.

This clone has just one count. The chain recombines TRBV11-1 with TRBJ2-7; TRBD2 might be the D (5 bases). CDR1 and CDR2 (germline): SGHAT, FQDESV (reference sequence). CDR3 length: 14 residues. Trimming removed 7 bases from V and 3 bases from J, with 16 bases in between. CDR3 DNA sequence: TGTGCCAGCATTAATACCGGGGTGAACTACGAGCAGTACTTC. Its translation is CASINTGVNYEQYF.

This clone was detected a few times. The chain is built from TRBV7-2 and TRBJ1-2; 8 nucleotides line up with TRBD1. The germline V gene has CDR1 SGHTA and CDR2 FQGNSA. V gave up 5 bases and J gave up 4 bases; unmatched junction bases: 6. The CDR3 has 14 residues. CDR3: CASSPRTGSYGYTF. The CDR3 bases are TGTGCCAGCAGCCCCCGGACAGGGAGCTATGGCTACACCTTC.